These 14 T cell receptor beta chains were all obtained from the same sample, sequenced in a study of blood T cells in healthy people across ages. Combining a sample-barcoded 5' primer with a J-beta primer mix, a second PCR ran for roughly 7 to 12 cycles. From the 5' RACE reads, TCRdb called clonotypes with MiXCR, one entry per CDR3 protein. The sample includes roughly 560,000 distinct CDR3 sequences, around 24% seen only once; the top ten take approximately 10%. The same data also contributed to another study, on T cells of mothers and their children.

The sequenced sample was blood. Receptors were obtained from a boy younger than 18 in good health.

The chain recombines TRBV6-6 with TRBJ2-5; D not certain. The CDR3 runs 15 residues. Germline V gene sequence: CDR1 MNHNY, CDR2 SVGAGI (reference sequence). The ends were cut back, 0 bases at V and 1 base at J, with 9 bases in the middle. CDR3 amino acids: CASSYSLRTQETQYF. Here the CDR3 DNA reads TGTGCCAGCAGTTACTCCCTCAGGACCCAAGAGACCCAGTACTTC.

This clonotype turned up a few times. The chain joins TRBV9 to TRBJ1-3; 7 bases align to TRBD1. The CDR3 length is 16 residues. Germline trimming cut 2 bases from V and 0 bases from J; bases unmatched to any gene: 5. CDR1 SGDLS and CDR2 YYNGEE come from the germline V gene. In DNA form, the CDR3 reads TGTGCCAGCAGCGTGGGTTCAGGGGGCTCTGGAAACACCATATATTTT. Protein: CASSVGSGGSGNTIYF.

On this clonotype: The junction and the germline gene differ at one end; a read error may be behind it. This sequence joins TRBV6-6 and TRBJ2-7; D is perhaps TRBD2 (6 bases). CDR1 and CDR2 from the germline V gene are MNHNY and SVGAGI (reference sequence). The CDR3 consists of 15 residues. For the CDR3, the DNA is TGTGCCAGCTCTGGGACTCCCCGGCGAAACTACGGGCAGTACTTC. Protein sequence: CASSGTPRRNYGQYF.

V usage is TRBV7-9 and J usage is TRBJ2-7, with 9 bases that match TRBD2. CDR3 length: 17 amino acids. V shed 2 bases, J shed 6 bases, and the junction held 14 bases outside the gene matches. Per germline, CDR1 SEHNR and CDR2 FQNEAQ (reference sequence). CDR3 sequence reads: CASSLNRLADMPGEQYF. CDR3 DNA sequence: TGTGCCAGCAGCTTAAATCGACTAGCGGACATGCCTGGCGAGCAGTACTTC.

In this sample, this clonotype turned up a few times. The gene calls are TRBV6-2 or TRBV6-3 and TRBJ2-1, with TRBD2 matching 7 bases. With V trimmed by 7 bases and J by 5 bases, 8 bases remained unmatched. The CDR3 totals 14 residues. Germline values: CDR1 MNHEY, CDR2 SVGEGT. This CDR3 reads CASNTGRGDNEQFF. The CDR3 nucleotides are TGTGCCAGCAATACCGGACGGGGGGACAATGAGCAGTTCTTC.

This clonotype was detected a few times. The chain has TRBV4-1 and TRBJ2-1; 9 bases match TRBD1. V was clipped by 2 bases and J by 7 bases; unmatched bases: 3. CDR1 is MGHRA, CDR2 YSYEKL, per germline. The CDR3 runs to 14 residues. CDR3 nucleotide sequence: TGCGCCAGCAGCCAACGGGACAGGGAAAATGAGCAGTTCTTC. Amino acids: CASSQRDRENEQFF.

This clonotype occurred many times. The V gene is TRBV6-6, the J gene TRBJ1-1; D remains unclear. The CDR3 has 15 residues. Trimming took off 2 bases at V and 5 bases at J, with 15 bases between the two ends. Germline V lookup: CDR1 MNHNY, CDR2 SVGAGI (reference sequence). The CDR3 sequence is CASSYPLQAETEAFF. The CDR3, as DNA: TGTGCCAGCAGTTACCCCCTGCAAGCCGAAACTGAAGCTTTCTTT.

This clonotype was counted ten times or more. The chain is built from TRBV7-2 and TRBJ2-3; weak D call: TRBD2 (5 bases). This CDR3 has 16 residues. Between the trimmed V and J ends, which lost 5 bases and 4 bases, there was a span of 19 bases. Germline-derived CDR1 and CDR2 are SGHTA and FQGNSA. Here the CDR3 DNA reads TGTGCCAGCAGCCCCGGCCGGTTGCGGCGGGCAGATACGCAGTATTTT. Its protein product is CASSPGRLRRADTQYF.

This clonotype was seen more than once but under ten times. The CDR3 loop is CATSDFGDFGYTDTQYF. Written as DNA, the CDR3 is TGTGCCACCAGTGATTTTGGGGACTTTGGATACACAGATACGCAGTATTTT. The chain joins TRBV24-1 to TRBJ2-3; perhaps TRBD2 as D (6 bases). With 1 base removed from V and 2 bases from J, the gap between germline ends came to 15 bases. Per germline, CDR1 KGHDR and CDR2 SFDVKD. The CDR3 contains 17 residues.

This clonotype occurred a few times. V gene TRBV12-5 combines with J gene TRBJ2-5; 10 nucleotides match TRBD2. Gene TRBJ2-7 matches the end of the DNA better, so the J call may be wrong. This CDR3 region has 15 residues. From germline, CDR1 is LGHNT and CDR2 FRNRAP. As DNA, the CDR3 is TGTGCTAGTCCCTACACCTCTAGCGGGGGATACGAGCAGTACTTC. Translated, it gives CASPYTSSGGYEQYF.

This clonotype was recorded a few times. The rearrangement links TRBV20-1 to TRBJ2-5; a possible D gene is TRBD2 (6 bases). Germline loops: CDR1 DFQATT, CDR2 SNEGSKA (reference sequence). The ends were cut back, 0 bases at V and 3 bases at J, with 17 bases in the middle. The CDR3 length is 16 residues. For the CDR3, the DNA is TGCAGTGCTAGAGACTACCAGGGACTGGCAAAAGAGACCCAGTACTTC. Translating it yields CSARDYQGLAKETQYF.

This clonotype was seen a handful of times. The chain is built from TRBV3-1 and TRBJ2-1, with D unclear. The better agreement between TRBJ2-7 and the DNA end casts doubt on the J call. CDR1 and CDR2 from the germline V gene are LGHDT and YNNKEL (reference sequence). This CDR3 is 14 amino acids long. Written as DNA, the CDR3 is TGTGCCAGCAGCCAAGGGGCCGTTTCCTACGAGCAGTACTTC. This encodes CASSQGAVSYEQYF.

The J gene is TRBJ1-2, the V gene TRBV7-2; D possibly corresponds to TRBD1 (6 bases). There are 13 residues in the CDR3. V gave up 8 bases and J gave up 10 bases, with 20 bases separating them. Germline V gene sequence: CDR1 SGHTA, CDR2 FQGNSA. As DNA, the CDR3 is TGTGCCAGCGCCCCTGAAGCAGGGGTAGCCTACACCTTC. Its translation: CASAPEAGVAYTF.

This clonotype has only a few counts. V usage is TRBV12-5 and J usage is TRBJ2-5; D is possibly TRBD1 (5 bases). The germline CDR1 and CDR2 sequences are LGHNT and FRNRAP. V was clipped by 11 bases and J by 1 base, with 17 bases between them. The CDR3 runs 14 residues. CDR3 DNA: TGTGCTTCTAGACAGCTCCAGTCCCAAGAGACCCAGTACTTC. As protein: CASRQLQSQETQYF.